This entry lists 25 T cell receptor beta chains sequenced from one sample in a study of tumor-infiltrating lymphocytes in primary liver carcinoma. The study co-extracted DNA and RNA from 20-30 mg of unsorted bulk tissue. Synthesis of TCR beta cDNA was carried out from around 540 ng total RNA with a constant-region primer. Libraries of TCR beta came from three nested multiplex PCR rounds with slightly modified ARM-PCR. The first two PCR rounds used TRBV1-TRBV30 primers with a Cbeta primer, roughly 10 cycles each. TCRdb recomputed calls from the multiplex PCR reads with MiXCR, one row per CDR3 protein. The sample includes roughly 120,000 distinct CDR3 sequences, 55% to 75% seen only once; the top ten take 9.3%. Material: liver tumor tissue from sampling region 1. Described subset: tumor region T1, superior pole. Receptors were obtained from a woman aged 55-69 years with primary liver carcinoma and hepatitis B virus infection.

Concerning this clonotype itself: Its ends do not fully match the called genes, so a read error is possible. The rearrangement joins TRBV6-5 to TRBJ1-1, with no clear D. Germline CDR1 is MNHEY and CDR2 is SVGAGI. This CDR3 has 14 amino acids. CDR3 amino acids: CASREEVGNNEAFF. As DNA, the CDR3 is TGTGCCAGCAGGGAGGAAGTAGGGAACAATGAAGCTTTCTTT.

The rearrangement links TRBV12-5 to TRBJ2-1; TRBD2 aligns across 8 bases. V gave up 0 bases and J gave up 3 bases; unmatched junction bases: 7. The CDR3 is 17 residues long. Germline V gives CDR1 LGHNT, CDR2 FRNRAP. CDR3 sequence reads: CASGLVRIAGYYNEQFF. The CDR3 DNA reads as TGTGCTAGTGGTTTGGTACGGATAGCGGGGTACTACAATGAGCAGTTCTTC.

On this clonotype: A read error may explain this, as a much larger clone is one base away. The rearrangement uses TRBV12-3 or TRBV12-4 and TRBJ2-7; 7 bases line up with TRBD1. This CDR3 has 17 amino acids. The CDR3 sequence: CASSFPPRAGGTYVQYF. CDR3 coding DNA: TGTGCCAGCAGTTTCCCCCCGCGGGCAGGGGGAACCTACGTGCAGTACTTC.

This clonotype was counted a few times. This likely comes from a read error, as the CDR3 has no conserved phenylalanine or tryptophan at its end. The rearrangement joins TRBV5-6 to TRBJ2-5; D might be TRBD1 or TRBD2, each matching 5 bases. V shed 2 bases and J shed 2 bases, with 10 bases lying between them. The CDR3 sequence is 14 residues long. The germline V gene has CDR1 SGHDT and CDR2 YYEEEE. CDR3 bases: TGTGCCAGCAGCTTAGTGGGGGTTCAAGAGACCCAGTACGTC. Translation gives CASSLVGVQETQYV.

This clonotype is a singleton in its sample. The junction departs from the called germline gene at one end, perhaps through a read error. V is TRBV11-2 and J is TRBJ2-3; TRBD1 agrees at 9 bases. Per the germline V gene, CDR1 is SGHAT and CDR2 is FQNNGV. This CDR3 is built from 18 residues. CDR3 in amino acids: CASSGYRGRVQATDTKYF. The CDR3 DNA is TGTGCCAGCAGCGGCTACAGGGGGCGGGTTCAGGCCACAGATACGAAGTATTTT.

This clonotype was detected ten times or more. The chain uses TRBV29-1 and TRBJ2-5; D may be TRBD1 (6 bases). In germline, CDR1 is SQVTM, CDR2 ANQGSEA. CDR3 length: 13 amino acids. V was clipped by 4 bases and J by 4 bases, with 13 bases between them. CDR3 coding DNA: TGCAGCGTTGTAGGACAGCGGCGAGAGACCCAGTACTTC. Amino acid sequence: CSVVGQRRETQYF.

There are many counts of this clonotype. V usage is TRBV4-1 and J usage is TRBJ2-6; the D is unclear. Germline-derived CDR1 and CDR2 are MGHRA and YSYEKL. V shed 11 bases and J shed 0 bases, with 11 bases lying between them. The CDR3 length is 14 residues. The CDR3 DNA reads TGCGCCGGGTCGGCCTACTCTGGGGCCAACGTCCTGACTTTC. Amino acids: CAGSAYSGANVLTF.

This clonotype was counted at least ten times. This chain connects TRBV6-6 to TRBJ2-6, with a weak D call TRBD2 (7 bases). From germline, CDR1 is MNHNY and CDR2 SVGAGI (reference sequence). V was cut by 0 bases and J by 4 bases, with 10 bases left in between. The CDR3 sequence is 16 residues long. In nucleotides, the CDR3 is TGTGCCAGCAGTTACTCTGGGGGGGCCGGGGCCAACGTCCTGACTTTC. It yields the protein CASSYSGGAGANVLTF.

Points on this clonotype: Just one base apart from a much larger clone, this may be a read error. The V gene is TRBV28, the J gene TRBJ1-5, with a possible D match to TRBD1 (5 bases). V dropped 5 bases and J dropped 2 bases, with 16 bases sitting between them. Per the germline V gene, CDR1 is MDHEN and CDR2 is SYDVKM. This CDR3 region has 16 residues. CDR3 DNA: TGTGCCAGCAGTGAACCGAAATCGGGGGGCAATCAGCCCCAGCATTTT. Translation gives CASSEPKSGGNQPQHF.

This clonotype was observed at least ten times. CDR3 nucleotide sequence: TGTGCCAGCGGGTCAGGGGGTAACCTTGACTATGGCTACACCTTC. Amino acids: CASGSGGNLDYGYTF. This sequence joins TRBV6-1 and TRBJ1-2, with 7 nucleotides matching TRBD1. The length of the CDR3 is 15 residues. Germline-derived CDR1 and CDR2 are MNHNS and SASEGT. Trimming removed 8 bases from V and 3 bases from J; junction bases left unmatched: 12.

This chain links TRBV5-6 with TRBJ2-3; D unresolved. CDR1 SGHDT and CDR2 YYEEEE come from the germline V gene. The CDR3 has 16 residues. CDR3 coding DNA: TGTATCAGCAGCTTGTTAGGCACCTCTAGCACAGATACGCAGTATTTT. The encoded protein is CISSLLGTSSTDTQYF.

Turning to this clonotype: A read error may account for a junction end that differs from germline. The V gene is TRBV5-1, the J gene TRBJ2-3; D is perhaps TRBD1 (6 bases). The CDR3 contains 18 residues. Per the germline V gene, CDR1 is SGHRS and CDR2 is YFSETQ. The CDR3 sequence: CVSSLGVRQDFSTDTQYF. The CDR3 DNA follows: TGCGTCAGCAGCTTAGGGGTGAGACAGGACTTTAGCACAGATACGCAGTATTTT.

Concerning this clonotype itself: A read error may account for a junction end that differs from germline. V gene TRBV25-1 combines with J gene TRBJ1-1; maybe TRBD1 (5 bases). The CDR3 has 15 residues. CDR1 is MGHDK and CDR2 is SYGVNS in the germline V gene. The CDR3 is CATSDEPGRNTEAFF. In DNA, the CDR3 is TGTGCCACCAGTGACGAACCGGGACGGAACACTGAAGCTTTCTTT.

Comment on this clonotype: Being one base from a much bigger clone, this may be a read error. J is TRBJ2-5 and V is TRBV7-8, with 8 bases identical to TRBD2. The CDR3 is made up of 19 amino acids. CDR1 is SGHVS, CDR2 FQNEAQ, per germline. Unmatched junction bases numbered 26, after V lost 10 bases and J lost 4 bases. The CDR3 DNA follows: TGTGCCAACAGGAGGGGGTTGAGCGGGAGTCTGCAGAAGGGAGAGACCCAGTACTTC. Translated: CANRRGLSGSLQKGETQYF.

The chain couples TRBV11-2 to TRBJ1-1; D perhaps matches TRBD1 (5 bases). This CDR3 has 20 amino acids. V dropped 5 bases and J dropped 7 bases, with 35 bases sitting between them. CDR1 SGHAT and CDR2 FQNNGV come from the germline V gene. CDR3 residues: CASSTHQHEHLRFWGYEAFF. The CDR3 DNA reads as TGTGCCAGCAGCACACATCAGCACGAACACCTCCGCTTTTGGGGCTATGAAGCTTTCTTT.

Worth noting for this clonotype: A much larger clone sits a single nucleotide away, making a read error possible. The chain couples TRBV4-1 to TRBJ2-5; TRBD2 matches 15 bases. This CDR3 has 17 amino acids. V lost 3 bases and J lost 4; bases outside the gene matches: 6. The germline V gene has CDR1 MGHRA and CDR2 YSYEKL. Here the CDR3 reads CASSQGLAGGISETQYF. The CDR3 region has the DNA TGCGCCAGCAGCCAGGGACTAGCGGGAGGCATTTCAGAGACCCAGTACTTC.

CDR3 bases: TGTGCTAACGGCCCAGCGGGAGCGGGAGGATCCTACGAGCAGTACTTC. As protein: CANGPAGAGGSYEQYF. The chain has TRBV11-1 and TRBJ2-7; 9 positions agree with TRBD2. Germline CDR1 SGHAT, CDR2 FQDESV (reference sequence). There are 16 residues in the CDR3.

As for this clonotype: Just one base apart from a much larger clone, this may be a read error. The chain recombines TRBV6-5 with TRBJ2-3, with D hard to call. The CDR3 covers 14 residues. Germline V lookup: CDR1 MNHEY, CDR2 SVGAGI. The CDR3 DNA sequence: TGTGCCAGCAGTCACTCGAAGGTTGGAGATACGCAGTATTTT. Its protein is CASSHSKVGDTQYF.

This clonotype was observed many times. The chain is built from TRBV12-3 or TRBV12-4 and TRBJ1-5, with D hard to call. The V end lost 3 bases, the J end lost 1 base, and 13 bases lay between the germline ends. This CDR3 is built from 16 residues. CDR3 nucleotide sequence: TGTGCCAGCAGTTTCAGTCCACAGATAAGCAATCAGCCCCAGCATTTT. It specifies CASSFSPQISNQPQHF.

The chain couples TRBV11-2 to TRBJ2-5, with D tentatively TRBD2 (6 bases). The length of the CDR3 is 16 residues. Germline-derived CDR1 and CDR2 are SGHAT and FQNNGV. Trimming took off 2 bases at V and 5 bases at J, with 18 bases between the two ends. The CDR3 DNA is TGTGCCAGCAGCTTATTTGGGAGACGGGAGTCGGAGACCCAGTACTTC. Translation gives CASSLFGRRESETQYF.

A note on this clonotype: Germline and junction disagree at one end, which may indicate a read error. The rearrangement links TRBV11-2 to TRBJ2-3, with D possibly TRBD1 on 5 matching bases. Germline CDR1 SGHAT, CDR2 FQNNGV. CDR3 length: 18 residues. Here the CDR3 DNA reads TGTACCGGCAGCTTAGGATTGGGCAAGGGGTTGTCGACAGATACGCCGTATTTT. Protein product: CTGSLGLGKGLSTDTPYF.

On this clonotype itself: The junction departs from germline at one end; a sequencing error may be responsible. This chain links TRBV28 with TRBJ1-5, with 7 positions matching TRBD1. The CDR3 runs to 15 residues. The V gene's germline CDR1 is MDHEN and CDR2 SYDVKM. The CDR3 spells CAGSSWDRRNQPQHF. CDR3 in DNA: TGTGCCGGCAGTTCCTGGGACAGACGCAATCAGCCCCAGCATTTT. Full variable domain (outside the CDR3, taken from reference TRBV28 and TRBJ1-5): DVKVTQSSRYLVKRTGEKVFLECVQDMDHENMFWYRQDPGLGLRLIYFSYDVKMKEKGDIPEGYSVSREKKERFSLILESASTNQTSMYLCAGSSWDRRNQPQHFGDGTRLSIL.

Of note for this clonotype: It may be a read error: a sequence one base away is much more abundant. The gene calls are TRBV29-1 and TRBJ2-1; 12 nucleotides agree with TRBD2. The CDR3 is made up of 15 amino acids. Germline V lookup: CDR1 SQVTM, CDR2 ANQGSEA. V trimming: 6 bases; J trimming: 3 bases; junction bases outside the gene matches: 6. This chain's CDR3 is CSVGLAGMDYNEQFF. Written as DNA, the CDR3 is TGCAGCGTAGGACTAGCGGGAATGGACTACAATGAGCAGTTCTTC.

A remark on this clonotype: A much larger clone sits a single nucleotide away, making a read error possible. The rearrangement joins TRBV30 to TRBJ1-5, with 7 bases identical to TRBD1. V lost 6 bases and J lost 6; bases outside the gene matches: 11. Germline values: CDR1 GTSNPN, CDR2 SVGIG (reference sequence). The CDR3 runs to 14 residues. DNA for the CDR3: TGTGCCTGTACCATACAGGGGTTGGGTCAGCCCCAGCATTTT. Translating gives CACTIQGLGQPQHF. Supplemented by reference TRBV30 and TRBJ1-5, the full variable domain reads SQTIHQWPATLVQPVGSPLSLECTVEGTSNPNLYWYRQAAGRGLQLLFYSVGIGQISSEVPQNLSASRPQDRQFILSSKKLLLSDSGFYLCACTIQGLGQPQHFGDGTRLSIL.

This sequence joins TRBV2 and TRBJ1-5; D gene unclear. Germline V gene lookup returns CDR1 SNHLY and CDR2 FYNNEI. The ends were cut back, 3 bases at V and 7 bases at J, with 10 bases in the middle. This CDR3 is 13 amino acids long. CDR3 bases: TGTGCCAGCAGTGACGCCCGAGGACAGCCCCAGCATTTT. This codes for CASSDARGQPQHF. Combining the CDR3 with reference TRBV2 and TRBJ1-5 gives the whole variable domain EPEVTQTPSHQVTQMGQEVILRCVPISNHLYFYWYRQILGQKVEFLVSFYNNEISEKSEIFDDQFSVERPDGSNFTLKIRSTKLEDSAMYFCASSDARGQPQHFGDGTRLSIL.